The 22 T cell receptor beta chains presented below share a single source sample, sequenced in a study of CD8+ T cells in alopecia areata. cDNA prepared by RNA extraction and subsequent reverse transcription served as the template for sequencing. Generated by immunoSEQ multiplex PCR, the TCRdb table keeps only in-frame clones and is missing some. The sample shows 85,000 to 110,000 clones, over 75% of them seen only once. Documented treatment: oral pan-JAK inhibitor, 5-10 mg twice daily. The specimen comprised CD8+ T cells sorted from blood, sampled between weeks 30 and 35, from a patient treated with tofacitinib. These TCRs come from a human donor with alopecia areata.

This chain joins TRBV9 and TRBJ2-1, with 10 bases aligning to TRBD2. CDR3 length equals 14 residues. Germline V CDR1 and CDR2: SGDLS, YYNGEE. V lost 7 bases, J lost 4 bases, and 5 bases stayed unmatched. The CDR3 region has the DNA TGTGCCAGCGGTACTAGCGGGGATTACAATGAGCAGTTCTTC. It specifies CASGTSGDYNEQFF.

This clone was seen just once. The V and J genes are TRBV9 and TRBJ2-1, with 13 bases lining up with TRBD2. V lost 3 bases to trimming and J lost 4 bases; unmatched junction nucleotides: 7. The CDR3 is 17 amino acids. Per the germline V gene, CDR1 is SGDLS and CDR2 is YYNGEE. The CDR3 reads CASSGLAGGQRYNEQFF. For the CDR3, the DNA is TGTGCCAGCAGCGGACTAGCGGGAGGACAACGATACAATGAGCAGTTCTTC. Full variable domain (rest looked up from reference TRBV9 and TRBJ2-1): DSGVTQTPKHLITATGQRVTLRCSPRSGDLSVYWYQQSLDQGLQFLIQYYNGEERAKGNILERFSAQQFPDLHSELNLSSLELGDSALYFCASSGLAGGQRYNEQFFGPGTRLTVL.

The CDR3 loop reads CASSSPGGEQFF. In DNA, the CDR3 is TGCGCCAGCAGCTCCCCCGGGGGTGAGCAGTTCTTC. The chain recombines TRBV5-1 with TRBJ2-1; a possible D gene is TRBD2 (6 bases). Trimming stripped 3 bases from V and 9 bases from J, with 10 bases between. From germline, CDR1 is SGHRS and CDR2 YFSETQ. The CDR3 runs to 12 residues.

This CDR3 is CASSPKGPGDYNEQFF. The CDR3 DNA sequence: TGTGCCAGCAGCCCCAAAGGACCAGGAGATTACAATGAGCAGTTCTTC. The chain uses TRBV9 and TRBJ2-1; no firm D call. Germline CDR1 reads SGDLS; CDR2 reads YYNGEE. The CDR3 is made up of 16 amino acids. V was cut by 4 bases and J by 4 bases, with 18 bases left in between.

The rearrangement uses TRBV7-9 and TRBJ1-5; no clear D. The V gene's germline CDR1 is SEHNR and CDR2 FQNEAQ (reference sequence). This CDR3 has 15 amino acids. The germline V and J ends were trimmed by 3 bases and 4 bases, with 13 bases remaining between them. CDR3 in amino acids: CASSFERGGNQPQHF. Written as DNA, the CDR3 is TGTGCCAGCAGCTTTGAACGAGGAGGTAATCAGCCCCAGCATTTT.

The rearrangement uses TRBV29-1 and TRBJ2-1; D is ambiguous. V was shortened by 3 bases and J by 9 bases, with 12 bases between the two germline ends. Per the germline V gene, CDR1 is SQVTM and CDR2 is ANQGSEA. There are 12 residues in the CDR3. This chain's CDR3 is CSVDMGYGEQFF. The CDR3 DNA follows: TGCAGCGTTGATATGGGCTATGGTGAGCAGTTCTTC.

The chain carries TRBV19 and TRBJ1-1; TRBD1 aligns across 7 bases. Germline V gene data show CDR1 as LNHDA and CDR2 as SQIVND (reference sequence). The junction had 4 bases not matched to a gene; V was cut back by 6 bases and J by 0 bases. There are 14 residues in the CDR3. The CDR3 DNA sequence: TGTGCCAGTAGGAACAGGGGCCTGAACACTGAAGCTTTCTTT. This codes for CASRNRGLNTEAFF. Complete variable domain (other parts from reference TRBV19 and TRBJ1-1): DGGITQSPKYLFRKEGQNVTLSCEQNLNHDAMYWYRQDPGQGLRLIYYSQIVNDFQKGDIAEGYSVSREKKESFPLTVTSAQKNPTAFYLCASRNRGLNTEAFFGQGTRLTVV.

As DNA, the CDR3 is TGTGCCAGCAGTTTAATTGGCGGGAGGTACGAGCAGTACTTC. Translating gives CASSLIGGRYEQYF. The V and J genes are TRBV27 and TRBJ2-7; 8 nucleotides match TRBD2. CDR1 MNHEY and CDR2 SMNVEV come from the germline V gene (reference sequence). The CDR3 sequence is 14 residues long. The V segment lost 2 bases and the J segment 4 bases; nucleotides outside the gene matches: 4.

The chain couples TRBV11-3 to TRBJ2-1; the match to TRBD1 covers 8 bases. Germline lookup yields CDR1 SGHNT and CDR2 YENEEA. With V trimmed by 5 bases and J by 8 bases, 23 bases remained unmatched. This CDR3 contains 19 residues. CDR3 protein: CASSPGEDQPGQESDEQFF. The CDR3, as DNA: TGTGCCAGCAGCCCGGGGGAGGACCAACCGGGACAGGAGTCCGATGAGCAGTTCTTC. The full variable domain, completed using reference TRBV11-3 and TRBJ2-1, is EAGVVQSPRYKIIEKKQPVAFWCNPISGHNTLYWYLQNLGQGPELLIRYENEEAVDDSQLPKDRFSAERLKGVDSTLKIQPAELGDSAVYLCASSPGEDQPGQESDEQFFGPGTRLTVL.

In DNA form, the CDR3 reads TGTGCCAGCAGTTTTGACAGGGGAGGGTTGGCGGGCTCCGAGCAGTACTTC. Translated: CASSFDRGGLAGSEQYF. This chain joins TRBV7-2 and TRBJ2-7; possibly TRBD1 for D (8 bases). Trimming removed 6 bases from V and 6 bases from J, with 27 bases in between. Looked up from germline, CDR1 is SGHTA and CDR2 is FQGNSA. This CDR3 comprises 17 residues. The complete variable domain, with remaining parts taken from reference TRBV7-2 and TRBJ2-7, reads GAGVSQSPSNKVTEKGKDVELRCDPISGHTALYWYRQSLGQGLEFLIYFQGNSAPDKSGLPSDRFSAERTGGSVSTLTIQRTQQEDSAVYLCASSFDRGGLAGSEQYFGPGTRLTVT.

The genes are TRBV4-2 and TRBJ1-1; 8 nucleotides match TRBD1. Germline V CDR1 and CDR2: LGHNA, YNFKEQ. V trimming: 3 bases; J trimming: 1 base; junction bases outside the gene matches: 4. The CDR3 is 15 residues long. CDR3: CASSHPGTGNTEAFF. As DNA, the CDR3 is TGTGCCAGCAGCCATCCCGGGACAGGGAACACTGAAGCTTTCTTT.

The DNA for the CDR3 is TGTGCCAGCAGCTTAGTCGGCAGCCATCTGTACAATGAGCAGTTCTTC. Its protein is CASSLVGSHLYNEQFF. The rearrangement links TRBV7-9 to TRBJ2-1; D is ambiguous. This CDR3 spans 16 amino acids. Germline CDR1 SEHNR, CDR2 FQNEAQ (reference sequence). V was pared by 1 base and J by 4 bases, with 14 bases between. Full variable domain (remainder filled in from reference TRBV7-9 and TRBJ2-1): DTGVSQNPRHKITKRGQNVTFRCDPISEHNRLYWYRQTLGQGPEFLTYFQNEAQLEKSRLLSDRFSAERPKGSFSTLEIQRTEQGDSAMYLCASSLVGSHLYNEQFFGPGTRLTVL.

This rearrangement joins TRBV2 to TRBJ2-1; tentative D call: TRBD2 (5 bases). The CDR3 has 13 amino acids. V was trimmed by 10 bases and J by 4 bases, leaving 14 bases between them. Germline-derived CDR1 and CDR2 are SNHLY and FYNNEI. The CDR3 region has the DNA TGTGCCACCCAGCGGTTACTTTACAATGAGCAGTTCTTC. This gives the protein CATQRLLYNEQFF.

This rearrangement joins TRBV7-8 to TRBJ2-7; 7 nucleotides agree with TRBD1. Germline assignment: CDR1 SGHVS and CDR2 FQNEAQ. J gave up 4 bases and V 5 bases, and 11 bases lay outside the gene matches. The CDR3 extends over 15 amino acids. The CDR3 reads CASSPGTVLLYEQYF. Here the CDR3 DNA reads TGTGCCAGCAGCCCCGGGACAGTTCTCCTTTACGAGCAGTACTTC.

The V and J genes are TRBV4-1 and TRBJ2-3, with D perhaps matching TRBD2 (5 bases). V shed 0 bases and J shed 4 bases, with 14 bases lying between them. The CDR3 consists of 16 residues. Germline CDR1 reads MGHRA; CDR2 reads YSYEKL. The CDR3, as DNA: TGCGCCAGCAGCCAAGAACCCCAACTAGGAGCAGATACGCAGTATTTT. Translating it yields CASSQEPQLGADTQYF.

This chain joins TRBV11-2 and TRBJ1-2; perhaps TRBD1 as D (6 bases). V lost 5 bases and J lost 4, with 14 bases in between. This CDR3 has 14 residues. Looked up from germline, CDR1 is SGHAT and CDR2 is FQNNGV. The CDR3 bases are TGTGCCAGCAGCCGGAACAGGGAGGCCTATGGCTACACCTTC. Its protein is CASSRNREAYGYTF.

For the CDR3, the DNA is TGTGCCAGCAGCGGGGTCACAGATACGCAGTATTTT. Protein: CASSGVTDTQYF. The V call is TRBV9, the J call TRBJ2-3; D not certain. CDR3 length: 12 amino acids. The germline V and J ends were trimmed by 3 bases and 2 bases, with 4 bases remaining between them. The V gene's germline CDR1 is SGDLS and CDR2 YYNGEE. Full variable domain (outside the CDR3, taken from reference TRBV9 and TRBJ2-3): DSGVTQTPKHLITATGQRVTLRCSPRSGDLSVYWYQQSLDQGLQFLIQYYNGEERAKGNILERFSAQQFPDLHSELNLSSLELGDSALYFCASSGVTDTQYFGPGTRLTVL.

The chain is built from TRBV5-8 and TRBJ2-1; D is uncertain. The germline CDR1 and CDR2 sequences are SGHTS and YDEGEE. CDR3 length equals 12 residues. The germline V and J ends were trimmed by 4 bases and 8 bases, with 10 bases remaining between them. The CDR3 nucleotides are TGTGCCAGCAGCCCCGTTTTTGATGAGCAGTTCTTC. Protein product: CASSPVFDEQFF.

The DNA for the CDR3 is TGCGCCAGCAGCTTCGAGTCGGCGAGCTCCTACGAGCAGTACTTC. This encodes CASSFESASSYEQYF. The V gene is TRBV5-1, the J gene TRBJ2-7; D gene unclear. The V end lost 2 bases, the J end lost 0 bases, and 12 bases lay between the germline ends. This CDR3 region has 15 residues. In germline, CDR1 is SGHRS, CDR2 YFSETQ. Based on the CDR3 plus reference TRBV5-1 and TRBJ2-7, the full variable domain is KAGVTQTPRYLIKTRGQQVTLSCSPISGHRSVSWYQQTPGQGLQFLFEYFSETQRNKGNFPGRFSGRQFSNSRSEMNVSTLELGDSALYLCASSFESASSYEQYFGPGTRLTVT.

The chain uses TRBV7-8 and TRBJ2-5, with D uncertain. V lost 1 base, J lost 2 bases, and 17 bases lay in between. This CDR3 region has 17 residues. The germline gives CDR1 SGHVS, CDR2 FQNEAQ. The CDR3 DNA is TGTGCCAGCAGCTTAGAGACCCCCCTTGCGGCTCAAGAGACCCAGTACTTC. This codes for CASSLETPLAAQETQYF.

The chain couples TRBV27 to TRBJ2-5, with D possibly matching TRBD2 (5 bases). Judging by the DNA end, TRBJ2-7 fits better; the J call may be wrong. The CDR3 runs to 14 residues. Germline V CDR1 and CDR2: MNHEY, SMNVEV (reference sequence). In DNA form, the CDR3 reads TGTGCCAGCAGTCCGGGGTCCGGGGCCTACGAGCAGTACTTC. It translates to CASSPGSGAYEQYF.

The V and J genes are TRBV2 and TRBJ2-1, with a tentative D call TRBD1 (6 bases). This CDR3 region has 18 residues. V shed 5 bases and J shed 0 bases, with 20 bases lying between them. Germline values: CDR1 SNHLY, CDR2 FYNNEI. DNA for the CDR3: TGTGCCAGCAGTCTGAAGAGAGTGGACAGCGGCTCCTACAATGAGCAGTTCTTC. As protein: CASSLKRVDSGSYNEQFF.